This T cell receptor (beta chain) was documented in a study of blood T cell repertoires in COVID-19 (dated by TCRdb to the early 2020s). Notes on the research overall: Samples from collaborators originated in the United States, Italy and Spain and spanned both the acute and convalescent phases of COVID-19. The prospective study material was composed of cDNA or gDNA derived from T cells, B-cell-depleted T cells, or PBMCs. Deeply sampled blood TCRbeta repertoires from subjects exposed to, actively infected with, or recovered from COVID-19 were included in the dataset. The repertoires were released in a freely available public database intended as a resource for research on the immune response to SARS-CoV-2. The samples were drawn from the first 160 participants of the ongoing ImmuneRACE study and from under 1,500 subjects provided by 6 global collaborators. The sample metadata nearly always contained a de-identified subject ID, COVID-19 status, age in years and sex. HLA class I and class II types, where available, came from metadata supplied by the sample provider rather than from assay-based typing. Results the study describes overall, beyond this receptor: The amount of clinical and demographic metadata varied by source and participant and was provided uncurated.

Points on this clone: Its antigen remains undetermined. Per-nucleotide qualities are absent, and no much larger clonotype sits a single base away.

Participants in the prospective study were aged about 18 to 95 years, lived in about two dozen United States geographic areas, and enrolled through a virtual design. To assign participants to cohorts, the prospective study relied on clinical history that participants themselves reported in a screening survey and a study questionnaire. Recovered participants in ImmuneRACE Cohort 3 were defined as having two consecutive negative NP/OP PCR tests, clearance from a healthcare professional, or resolution of symptoms. Mobile phlebotomists in the prospective study collected whole blood, serum and a nasopharyngeal or oropharyngeal swab from every participant. Prospective study participants could optionally give additional blood draws and questionnaires over an approximately 2-month period. Prospective study blood samples were shipped either frozen or at room temperature before DNA extraction. TCRbeta CDR3 regions were amplified from genomic DNA by means of the immunoSEQ Assay, a bias-controlled multiplex PCR. As for how the authors treated the data: Within the assay, amplification of reference gene primers was used to estimate how many nucleated cells each sample contained. To quantify the absolute abundance of each unique TCRbeta CDR3 rearrangement, sequence reads were collapsed and filtered. For each sample, productive Simpson clonality was calculated as the square root of Simpson's diversity index over productive rearrangements. TCRdb took this table from immuneACCESS and kept in-frame rearrangements with V and J called. Such tables lack part of the clones; where checked against another copy, unresolved V genes explain under half of the gap, and the rest is unexplained. V, J and clone size derive from that table, while D and trimming were established from the DNA sequence. Within this sample are about 200,000 clones, with roughly 90% of them counted one time only. Clones ranked in the top ten supply about 8.8% of the sample.

CDR1 MGHRA and CDR2 YSYEKL are derived from the germline V gene. V lost 9 bases and J lost 8 bases, and the count of bases not matched to a germline gene is 13. The CDR3, cysteine through phenylalanine, is 14 amino acids long. The read is trimmed to its CDR3 DNA, 42 bases read in frame from base 1. The sequencing sample was made of PBMCs or T cells enriched from blood (not recorded which). This TCR derives from a woman under 30 who had recovered from COVID-19. The sequence joins TRBV4-1 to TRBJ1-2; TRBD1 matches 9 bases in the middle. The CDR3 has the sequence CASSSPGQGNGYTF. The DNA sequence is given as TGCGCCAGTTCTTCGCCGGGACAGGGAAACGGCTACACCTTC.